This TCR beta chain was sequenced for a study of blood T cell repertoires in COVID-19. Looking at the study overall: Samples taken during acute and convalescent COVID-19 were collected in the United States, Italy and Spain. Sources were T cells, B-cell-depleted T cells, or PBMCs; the material itself was cDNA or gDNA.

Per the study methods: Reference gene primer amplification yielded estimated nucleated cell counts. Produced via immunoSEQ multiplex PCR; TCRdb's table is partial and in-frame only. V, J and clone size reflect that table, while D and trimming were determined from the DNA. Of 100,000 to 120,000 clones in the sample, less than 85% are singletons; the top ten hold around 4%. The CDR3 runs 15 residues. The germline V gene has CDR1 MNHEY and CDR2 SVGAGI. With 6 bases clipped from V and 8 bases from J, the junction kept 7 bases outside the gene matches. The sample consisted of peripheral blood. The chain combines TRBV6-5 with TRBJ1-6; TRBD1 aligns across 10 bases. The clonotype originates from a woman of 80 years or more with acute or convalescent COVID-19. CDR3 coding DNA: TGTGCCAGCAGAACAAGGACAGGGGGAGATTCACCCCTCCACTTT. Amino acid sequence: CASRTRTGGDSPLHF.